These T cell receptor beta chains were read from a single sample in a study of blood T cell repertoires in COVID-19. Clones were read by immunoSEQ multiplex PCR, and TCRdb kept only the in-frame ones, dropping some. The sample yields under 95,000 clones, roughly 78% seen once. Sequencing was done on a sample of peripheral blood. These receptors all stem from a woman of 80 years or more with acute or convalescent COVID-19. Each CDR3 is given with its conserved first and last residue. Each record gives: J gene, clone size, V gene, D gene, CDR3 DNA, CDR3 protein. A D gene is named only where the DNA matches it firmly. Size values are once, few and many counts, or a class for expanded clones, and some rows have none.

>TRBJ1-4|.|TRBV5-1|.
TGCGCCAGCAGGCCCGAGGCAGCAACTAATGAAAAACTGTTTTTT
CASRPEAATNEKLFF
>TRBJ1-1|medium-sized|TRBV3-1/TRBV3-2|TRBD1
TGTGCCAGCAGCCCGAGCGGACAGGGAACTGAAGCTTTCTTT
CASSPSGQGTEAFF
>TRBJ1-5|.|TRBV24-1|.
TGTGCCACCAGTGAAACAGGGTACGATCAGCCCCAGCATTTT
CATSETGYDQPQHF
>TRBJ2-2|.|TRBV19|.
TGTGCCACCCCAGGGCCGGGGAACACCGGGGAGCTGTTTTTT
CATPGPGNTGELFF
>TRBJ1-2|once|TRBV29-1|.
TGCAGCGTTGAGCCGGGGGTCGACTATGGCTACACCTTC
CSVEPGVDYGYTF
>TRBJ2-7|once|TRBV19|TRBD2
TGTGCCAGTAGTACCCTAACTAGCGGGAGTTCCTACGAGCAGTACTTC
CASSTLTSGSSYEQYF
>TRBJ2-5|.|TRBV5-8|.
TGTGCCAGCAGCATACGGCCGGGGTACAAGCAGGAGACCCAGTACTTC
CASSIRPGYKQETQYF
>TRBJ1-4|.|TRBV7-2|TRBD1
TGTGCCAGCAGCCGTGGACAGGGTGGGCGTGAAAAACTGTTTTTT
CASSRGQGGREKLFF
>TRBJ1-1|.|TRBV5-1|TRBD1
TGCGCCAGCGGACAGGGGGCAGGGACTGAAGCTTTCTTT
CASGQGAGTEAFF
>TRBJ2-3|.|TRBV5-1|TRBD2
TGCGCCAGCAGCCGGGATAGCGGGACAGATACGCAGTATTTT
CASSRDSGTDTQYF
>TRBJ2-7|.|TRBV28|TRBD2
TGTGCCAGCAGTTATGGACTAGCGGAGCGCTACGAGCAGTACTTC
CASSYGLAERYEQYF
>TRBJ2-7|few|TRBV5-1|TRBD1
TGCGCCAGCAGTTCCTCAGGGGGCACCTACGAGCAGTACTTC
CASSSSGGTYEQYF
>TRBJ2-5|few|TRBV11-2|TRBD1
TGTGCCAGCAGCCGATCGCTCGGGACAGAAGAGACCCAGTACTTC
CASSRSLGTEETQYF
>TRBJ2-1|.|TRBV5-1|.
TGCGCCAGCAGCTTAATTCCAGGGGCGCGTAATGAGCAGTTCTTC
CASSLIPGARNEQFF
>TRBJ1-2|.|TRBV7-3|.
TGTGCCAGCAGCTTAACGAGGTCCCCAGAGGGCTACACCTTC
CASSLTRSPEGYTF
>TRBJ2-1|.|TRBV6-5|TRBD1
TGTGCCAGCAGGAGACAGGGGGGCAATGAGCAGTTCTTC
CASRRQGGNEQFF
>TRBJ1-2|.|TRBV5-4|TRBD1
TGTGCCAGCAGCTTACTTACAGGGGGTAACTATGGCTACACCTTC
CASSLLTGGNYGYTF
>TRBJ2-1|.|TRBV14|.
TGTGCCAGCAGCCCCCAGGATTCCTACAATGAGCAGTTCTTC
CASSPQDSYNEQFF
>TRBJ1-2|.|TRBV7-8|TRBD1
TGTGCCAGCAGCTCAGGACAGGGTAGCTATGGCTACACCTTC
CASSSGQGSYGYTF
>TRBJ2-3|.|TRBV3-1/TRBV3-2|TRBD2
TGTGCCAGCAGCCCACTGCGGGGGGGGGCGGGCACAGATACGCAGTATTTT
CASSPLRGGAGTDTQYF
>TRBJ1-6|few|TRBV28|TRBD1
TGTGCCAGCAGTTCGGCCGGGACAGCCAATTCACCCCTCCACTTT
CASSSAGTANSPLHF
>TRBJ2-2|few|TRBV7-9|.
TGTGCCAGCAGCTTAAGCACTTTCGGCGGGGAGCTGTTTTTT
CASSLSTFGGELFF
>TRBJ1-3|once|TRBV5-1|.
TGCGCCAGCAGCCCCGGACAGACCGGCTCTGGAAACACCATATATTTT
CASSPGQTGSGNTIYF
>TRBJ1-6|few|TRBV24-1|TRBD1
TGTGCCCCGTACAGGGGCAATGGTAGTTCACCCCTCCACTTT
CAPYRGNGSSPLHF
>TRBJ2-1|.|TRBV29-1|.
TGCAGCGTTGATAGCGTGAGCTCCTACAATGAGCAGTTCTTC
CSVDSVSSYNEQFF
>TRBJ2-3|.|TRBV5-1|TRBD2
TGCGCCAGCAGCTTGGGCGGTAGCGGGGGGACCAGCACAGATACGCAGTATTTT
CASSLGGSGGTSTDTQYF
>TRBJ2-7|few|TRBV15|.
TGTGCCACCAGACGGGACATCGACCGCCACGAGCAGTACTTC
CATRRDIDRHEQYF
>TRBJ2-2|.|TRBV5-1|TRBD2
TGCGCCAGCAGCTTTACTAGCGGGCACACCGGGGAGCTGTTTTTT
CASSFTSGHTGELFF
>TRBJ2-3|.|TRBV28|TRBD1
TGTGCCAGCAGTTGGCGGACAGGGAGTAGGACAGATACGCAGTATTTT
CASSWRTGSRTDTQYF
>TRBJ2-2|.|TRBV20-1|.
TGCAGTGCTCGTGCGGGAAATTTTGGGTCAGCCGGGGAGCTGTTTTTT
CSARAGNFGSAGELFF
>TRBJ2-3|.|TRBV20-1|TRBD2
TGCAGTGCTAGTGGTCTAGCGGGAGGGTCCGATACGCAGTATTTT
CSASGLAGGSDTQYF
>TRBJ2-7|.|TRBV3-1/TRBV3-2|TRBD2
TGTGCCAGCAGCCAAGTCGCGGGAGGAACCTCCTACGAGCAGTACTTC
CASSQVAGGTSYEQYF
>TRBJ2-1|.|TRBV5-1|.
TGCGCCAGCAGCTTGAACCGGGGAGGCAATGAGCAGTTCTTC
CASSLNRGGNEQFF
>TRBJ1-2|.|TRBV5-6|.
TGTGCCAGCAGCTTGTTAAGGGACTCCTATGGCTACACCTTC
CASSLLRDSYGYTF
>TRBJ1-5|.|TRBV28|TRBD1
TGTGCCAGCCGAACTGGGACAGGGAATGGTCAGCCCCAGCATTTT
CASRTGTGNGQPQHF
>TRBJ2-1|.|TRBV7-3|TRBD2
TGTGCCAGCAGCCAATCTCGCGGGGGTTTGGATGAGCAGTTCTTC
CASSQSRGGLDEQFF
>TRBJ1-1|.|TRBV29-1|.
TGCAGCGTTGAAGACAGAACTGAAGCTTTCTTT
CSVEDRTEAFF
>TRBJ2-2|.|TRBV2|TRBD1
TGTGCCAGCAGGGGACAGGGGTGGGAAACAACCGGGGAGCTGTTTTTT
CASRGQGWETTGELFF
>TRBJ2-3|once|TRBV5-1|TRBD1
TGCGCCAGCAGCTTGAGGGGACAGGGGGCAACCCAGGATACGCAGTATTTT
CASSLRGQGATQDTQYF
>TRBJ1-6|few|TRBV20-1|.
TGCAGTGCTAGTAGGGGCGGCGAGAATTCACCCCTCCACTTT
CSASRGGENSPLHF
>TRBJ1-5|.|TRBV5-1|TRBD1
TGCGCCAGCACCCCGACAGGGGGAAGCAATCAGCCCCAGCATTTT
CASTPTGGSNQPQHF
>TRBJ1-3|.|TRBV6-5|TRBD1
TGTGCCAGCACCAGGGGGCTAAATGGAAACACCATATATTTT
CASTRGLNGNTIYF
>TRBJ1-4|.|TRBV27|.
TGTGCCAGCAGTCCCCGGGAGCGAGCTAATGAAAAACTGTTTTTT
CASSPRERANEKLFF
>TRBJ1-5|.|TRBV6-5|TRBD1
TGTGCCAGCAGCGCGACAGGGCCAGGCTGGCCCCAGCATTTT
CASSATGPGWPQHF
>TRBJ1-1|.|TRBV6-1|TRBD1
TGTGCCAGCAGTGAGGCCGTCGACAGGGCCCAGGCTTTCTTT
CASSEAVDRAQAFF
>TRBJ1-4|.|TRBV19|TRBD1
TGTGCCAGTAGTATGGGACAGGGATGGGGGAATGAAAAACTGTTTTTT
CASSMGQGWGNEKLFF
>TRBJ2-3|.|TRBV28|TRBD2
TGTGCCAGCAGTCTCCCCCCGGGACTACCTTTTGCAGATACGCAGTATTTT
CASSLPPGLPFADTQYF
>TRBJ2-2|.|TRBV24-1|.
TGTGCCACCAGTGATCCCCGATTTACAGGCGCGAACACCGGGGAGCTGTTTTTT
CATSDPRFTGANTGELFF
>TRBJ2-7|.|TRBV9|TRBD2
TGTGCCAGCAGCGCCCAAGCGGGACTCGCACACGAGCAGTACTTC
CASSAQAGLAHEQYF